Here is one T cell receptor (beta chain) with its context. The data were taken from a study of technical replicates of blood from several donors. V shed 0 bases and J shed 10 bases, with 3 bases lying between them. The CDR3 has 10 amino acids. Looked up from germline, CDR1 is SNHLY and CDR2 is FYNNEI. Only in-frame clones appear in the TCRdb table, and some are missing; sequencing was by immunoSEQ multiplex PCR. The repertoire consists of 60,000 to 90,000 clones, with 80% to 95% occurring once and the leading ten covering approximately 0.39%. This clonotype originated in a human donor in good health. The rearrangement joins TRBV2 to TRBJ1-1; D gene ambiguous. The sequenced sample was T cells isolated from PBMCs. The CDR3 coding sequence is TGTGCCAGCAGTGAAGCGCGAGCTTTCTTT. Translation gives CASSEARAFF.